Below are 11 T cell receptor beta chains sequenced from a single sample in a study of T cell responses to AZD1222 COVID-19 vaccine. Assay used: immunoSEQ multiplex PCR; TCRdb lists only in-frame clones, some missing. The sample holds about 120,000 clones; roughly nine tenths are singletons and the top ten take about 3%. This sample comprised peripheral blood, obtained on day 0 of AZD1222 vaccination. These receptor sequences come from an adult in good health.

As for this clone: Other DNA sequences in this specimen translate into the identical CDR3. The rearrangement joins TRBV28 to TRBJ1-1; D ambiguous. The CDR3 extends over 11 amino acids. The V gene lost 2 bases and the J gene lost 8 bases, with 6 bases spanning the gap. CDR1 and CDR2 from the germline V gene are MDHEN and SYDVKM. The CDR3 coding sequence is TGTGCCAGCAGTTTACGGCGGGAAGCTTTCTTT. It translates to CASSLRREAFF.

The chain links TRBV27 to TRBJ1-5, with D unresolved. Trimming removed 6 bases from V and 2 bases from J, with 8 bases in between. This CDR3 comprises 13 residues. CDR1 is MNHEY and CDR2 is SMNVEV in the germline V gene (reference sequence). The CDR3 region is CASSNKGNQPQHF. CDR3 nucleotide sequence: TGTGCCAGCAGCAACAAGGGCAATCAGCCCCAGCATTTT.

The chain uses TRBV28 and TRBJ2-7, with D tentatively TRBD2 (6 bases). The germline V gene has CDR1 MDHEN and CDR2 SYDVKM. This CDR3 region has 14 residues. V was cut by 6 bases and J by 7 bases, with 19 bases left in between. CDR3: CASRKLGGVGEQYF. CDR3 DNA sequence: TGTGCCAGCAGAAAACTCGGAGGGGTAGGGGAGCAGTACTTC.

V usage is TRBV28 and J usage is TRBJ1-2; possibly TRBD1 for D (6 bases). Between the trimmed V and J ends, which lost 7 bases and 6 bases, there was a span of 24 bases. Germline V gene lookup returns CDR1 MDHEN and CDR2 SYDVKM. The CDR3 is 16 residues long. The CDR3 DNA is TGTGCCAGCATCTCGTACAGGGTGATGCCCTCGGATGGCTACACCTTC. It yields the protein CASISYRVMPSDGYTF.

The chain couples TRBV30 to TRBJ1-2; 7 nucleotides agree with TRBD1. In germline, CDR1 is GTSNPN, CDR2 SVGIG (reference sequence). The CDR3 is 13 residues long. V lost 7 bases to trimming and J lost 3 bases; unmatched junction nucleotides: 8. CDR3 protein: CALTGRPYYGYTF. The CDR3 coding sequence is TGTGCCTTGACAGGGAGGCCCTACTATGGCTACACCTTC. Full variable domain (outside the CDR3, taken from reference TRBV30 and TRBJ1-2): SQTIHQWPATLVQPVGSPLSLECTVEGTSNPNLYWYRQAAGRGLQLLFYSVGIGQISSEVPQNLSASRPQDRQFILSSKKLLLSDSGFYLCALTGRPYYGYTFGSGTRLTVV.

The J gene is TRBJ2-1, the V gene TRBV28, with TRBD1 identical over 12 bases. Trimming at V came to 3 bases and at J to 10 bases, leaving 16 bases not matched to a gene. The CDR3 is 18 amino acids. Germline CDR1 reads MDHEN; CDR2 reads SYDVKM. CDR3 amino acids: CASSFWGVGDRGRREQFF. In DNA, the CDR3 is TGTGCCAGCAGTTTTTGGGGTGTTGGGGACAGGGGGCGCCGAGAGCAGTTCTTC. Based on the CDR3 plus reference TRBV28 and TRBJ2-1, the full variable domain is DVKVTQSSRYLVKRTGEKVFLECVQDMDHENMFWYRQDPGLGLRLIYFSYDVKMKEKGDIPEGYSVSREKKERFSLILESASTNQTSMYLCASSFWGVGDRGRREQFFGPGTRLTVL.

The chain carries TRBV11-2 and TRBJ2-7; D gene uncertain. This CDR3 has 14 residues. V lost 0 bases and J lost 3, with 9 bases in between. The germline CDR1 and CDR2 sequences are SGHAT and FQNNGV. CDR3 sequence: CASSLDIPGYEQYF. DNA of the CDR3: TGTGCCAGCAGCTTAGATATACCGGGCTACGAGCAGTACTTC.

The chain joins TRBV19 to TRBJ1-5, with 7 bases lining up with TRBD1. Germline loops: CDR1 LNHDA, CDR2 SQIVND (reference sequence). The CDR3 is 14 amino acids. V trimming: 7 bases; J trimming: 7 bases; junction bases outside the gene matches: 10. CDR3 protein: CASTPGTEIQPQHF. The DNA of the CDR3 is TGTGCCAGTACCCCCGGGACAGAAATCCAGCCCCAGCATTTT.

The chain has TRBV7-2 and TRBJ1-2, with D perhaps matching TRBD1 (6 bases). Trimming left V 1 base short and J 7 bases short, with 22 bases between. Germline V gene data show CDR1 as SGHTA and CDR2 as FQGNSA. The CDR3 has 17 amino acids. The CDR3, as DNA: TGTGCCAGCAGCTTAGAACGGGATTGGGGGGCGGTTCGTGGCTACACCTTC. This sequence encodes CASSLERDWGAVRGYTF.

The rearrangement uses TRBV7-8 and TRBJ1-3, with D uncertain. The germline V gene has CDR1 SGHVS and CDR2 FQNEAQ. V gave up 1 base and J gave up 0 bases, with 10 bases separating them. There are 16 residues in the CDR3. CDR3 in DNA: TGTGCCAGCAGCTTAGGGAATGTCCGCTCTGGAAACACCATATATTTT. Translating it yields CASSLGNVRSGNTIYF.

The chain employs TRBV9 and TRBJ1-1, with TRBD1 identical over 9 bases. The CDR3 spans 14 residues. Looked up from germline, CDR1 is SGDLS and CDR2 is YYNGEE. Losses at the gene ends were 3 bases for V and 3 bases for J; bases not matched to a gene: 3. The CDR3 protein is CASSEQGADTEAFF. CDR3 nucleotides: TGTGCCAGCAGCGAACAGGGGGCAGACACTGAAGCTTTCTTT.